The present T cell receptor (beta chain) was sequenced within a study of blood T cell repertoires in COVID-19. The V end was cut by 4 bases, the J end by 4 bases, with 4 bases between. Germline V gene lookup returns CDR1 LGHDT and CDR2 YNNKEL (reference sequence). The CDR3 runs to 12 residues. Authors' data handling: Amplification of reference gene primers provided the estimated nucleated cell counts. Profiled with immunoSEQ multiplex PCR; TCRdb holds only in-frame clones, not every one. The V and J calls and clone size were taken over from that table, and D and trimming were inferred from the DNA. The sample has 150,000 to 200,000 clones, around four fifths seen once; the top ten hold 17%.

The chain uses TRBV3-1 (or the pseudogene TRBV3-2) and TRBJ1-4; D gene uncertain. The clonotype comes from a woman aged 45 to 65 who had recovered from COVID-19. The material sequenced was PBMCs or T cells enriched from blood (not recorded which). CDR3 region: CASSPLNEKLFF. CDR3 in DNA: TGTGCCAGCAGCCCCCTTAATGAAAAACTGTTTTTT.